Each of the 25 T cell receptor beta chains below was sequenced from the same sample in a study of response to subunit inactivated influenza vaccine. TCRdb called the RT-PCR reads again in MiXCR, with one record for every CDR3 protein. The top ten hold roughly 11% of the sample, which has about 620,000 distinct CDR3 sequences, 10% to 12% seen once. A further study also used this sample, focusing on T cells expressing NK-cell markers. From that paper: In generating TCR beta cDNA, 5'RACE template switching with UMIs was used.

Sequencing was performed on PBMCs from blood, taken on the day of vaccination. The receptor source for this set is a man between 50 and 59 years old who received an inactivated influenza vaccine.

This clonotype was recorded a few times. The chain employs TRBV29-1 and TRBJ2-3; D is ambiguous. The CDR3 has 13 residues. The V gene's germline CDR1 is SQVTM and CDR2 ANQGSEA. The V end was cut by 3 bases, the J end by 1 base, with 8 bases between. The CDR3 spells CSVDFSGTDTQYF. The CDR3 DNA sequence: TGCAGCGTTGACTTCTCGGGCACAGATACGCAGTATTTT.

This clonotype has more than one count but fewer than ten. This chain uses TRBV6-5 with TRBJ2-6; D possibly corresponds to TRBD1 (6 bases). CDR1 is MNHEY and CDR2 is SVGAGI in the germline V gene. Trimming cost V 2 bases and J 8 bases, with 19 bases left between them. The CDR3 is 17 residues long. DNA for the CDR3: TGTGCCAGCAGTTACGCAACCCAGGGGTGGGGGACCAACGTCCTGACTTTC. It codes for CASSYATQGWGTNVLTF.

This clonotype was seen more than once but under ten times. This chain uses TRBV29-1 with TRBJ2-4; D gene unclear. V lost 4 bases and J 5 bases, leaving 9 bases between the germline ends. The CDR3 is made up of 12 amino acids. Germline V gene sequence: CDR1 SQVTM, CDR2 ANQGSEA. This chain's CDR3 is CSVAGGENIQYF. The CDR3 DNA sequence: TGCAGCGTTGCCGGCGGAGAAAACATTCAGTACTTC.

This clonotype was observed a handful of times. V is TRBV9 and J is TRBJ2-1; 9 nucleotides match TRBD1. V gave up 4 bases and J gave up 10 bases; unmatched junction bases: 9. This CDR3 is 14 amino acids long. Germline V gene data show CDR1 as SGDLS and CDR2 as YYNGEE. The CDR3, as DNA: TGTGCCAGCAGCCCGGGACAGGGTGGGGTGGAGCAGTTCTTC. The encoded protein is CASSPGQGGVEQFF.

This clonotype appeared a few times. The rearrangement links TRBV5-1 to TRBJ1-5, with D maybe TRBD1 (6 bases). The CDR3 totals 14 residues. Germline V CDR1 and CDR2: SGHRS, YFSETQ. V was trimmed by 2 bases and J by 6 bases, leaving 12 bases between them. CDR3 in amino acids: CASSFGGQSQPQHF. The DNA for the CDR3 is TGCGCCAGCAGCTTCGGAGGACAGAGTCAGCCCCAGCATTTT. The full variable domain, completed using reference TRBV5-1 and TRBJ1-5, is KAGVTQTPRYLIKTRGQQVTLSCSPISGHRSVSWYQQTPGQGLQFLFEYFSETQRNKGNFPGRFSGRQFSNSRSEMNVSTLELGDSALYLCASSFGGQSQPQHFGDGTRLSIL.

This clonotype was seen only once. The chain uses TRBV6-2 or TRBV6-3 and TRBJ2-1; 7 positions match TRBD1. This CDR3 region has 14 residues. Germline CDR1 is MNHEY and CDR2 is SVGEGT. The trim removed 7 bases at V and 4 bases at J, leaving 7 bases unmatched. CDR3 region: CASNNRGWYNEQFF. CDR3 in DNA: TGTGCCAGCAACAACAGGGGTTGGTACAATGAGCAGTTCTTC.

This clonotype was counted only a few times. The chain is built from TRBV6-1 and TRBJ2-1, with TRBD2 matching over 8 bases. Germline CDR1 reads MNHNS; CDR2 reads SASEGT. V trimming: 2 bases; J trimming: 9 bases; junction bases outside the gene matches: 6. The CDR3 is 14 amino acids. Here the CDR3 DNA reads TGTGCCAGCAGTGAAAGCGGGAGAACCGCTGAGCAGTTCTTC. Protein product: CASSESGRTAEQFF.

V usage is TRBV6-1 and J usage is TRBJ2-1; D unclear. The V gene lost 5 bases and the J gene lost 3 bases, with 17 bases spanning the gap. The CDR3 has 16 residues. CDR1 is MNHNS, CDR2 SASEGT, per germline. Here the CDR3 DNA reads TGTGCCAGCAGTCGCCCGACACGACAAGGCTACAATGAGCAGTTCTTC. Its protein product is CASSRPTRQGYNEQFF.

This clonotype was observed a few times. The rearrangement uses TRBV5-1 and TRBJ2-7; the match to TRBD1 covers 9 bases. In germline, CDR1 is SGHRS, CDR2 YFSETQ. The CDR3 has 16 residues. V dropped 7 bases and J dropped 1; count of bases not matched to a gene: 12. Here the CDR3 reads CASSGPPGTGSYEQYF. DNA for the CDR3: TGCGCCAGCTCCGGTCCCCCCGGGACAGGGTCCTACGAGCAGTACTTC.

The chain carries TRBV28 and TRBJ2-5, with D unresolved. The germline V gene encodes CDR1 MDHEN and CDR2 SYDVKM. This CDR3 has 12 residues. V was shortened by 4 bases and J by 5 bases, with 8 bases between the two germline ends. CDR3 in amino acids: CASSSSTETQYF. The CDR3 region has the DNA TGTGCCAGCAGTTCCTCTACGGAGACCCAGTACTTC.

Only a few counts were recorded for this clonotype. The rearrangement uses TRBV6-1 and TRBJ2-2; 9 nucleotides match TRBD2. Germline CDR1 reads MNHNS; CDR2 reads SASEGT. This CDR3 region has 17 residues. Trimming cost V 6 bases and J 5 bases; bases outside gene matches: 13. CDR3 sequence: CASSPRIAGDGTGELFF. The CDR3 DNA sequence: TGTGCCAGCAGCCCCCGAATAGCGGGAGATGGTACCGGGGAGCTGTTTTTT.

V is TRBV5-6 and J is TRBJ1-2; D call uncertain. Germline-derived CDR1 and CDR2 are SGHDT and YYEEEE. Trimming shortened V by 2 bases and J by 7 bases, and 12 bases separated the two germline ends. The CDR3 has 13 amino acids. The CDR3 bases are TGTGCCAGCAGCTTTTCGGGATTGGCTGGCTACACCTTC. The encoded protein is CASSFSGLAGYTF.

This clonotype was seen a few times. The rearrangement links TRBV19 to TRBJ2-3; 13 bases agree with TRBD2. The CDR3 consists of 16 residues. V shed 7 bases, J shed 1 base, and the junction held 5 bases outside the gene matches. Germline V gene data show CDR1 as LNHDA and CDR2 as SQIVND (reference sequence). CDR3 coding DNA: TGTGCCAGTAAGGGGACTAGCGGGATACGCACAGATACGCAGTATTTT. Translated: CASKGTSGIRTDTQYF.

This clonotype was recorded a few times. V and J are TRBV5-5 and TRBJ2-3; D remains unclear. CDR3 size: 18 residues. CDR1 and CDR2 from the germline V gene are SGHKS and YYEKEE (reference sequence). Trimming took 0 bases from V and 2 from J, leaving 19 bases between them. This chain's CDR3 is CASSLATPAFTHTDTQYF. The CDR3 DNA reads as TGTGCCAGCAGCTTGGCTACCCCGGCCTTCACTCACACAGATACGCAGTATTTT.

V usage is TRBV28 and J usage is TRBJ1-2; D possibly corresponds to TRBD1 (5 bases). Trimming left V 2 bases short and J 6 bases short, with 16 bases between. Germline CDR1 is MDHEN and CDR2 is SYDVKM. This CDR3 region has 15 residues. The CDR3, as DNA: TGTGCCAGCAGTTTACTCCGCGGGGGTGGAGATGGCTACACCTTC. Translation: CASSLLRGGGDGYTF.

This clonotype was seen a few times. This chain connects TRBV4-3 to TRBJ1-5, with D tentatively TRBD1 (5 bases). Per germline, CDR1 LGHNA and CDR2 YSLEER. V was clipped by 2 bases and J by 6 bases, with 11 bases between them. This CDR3 region has 14 residues. This chain's CDR3 is CASSQTTQGQPQHF. CDR3 sequence (DNA): TGCGCCAGCAGCCAAACCACGCAGGGTCAGCCCCAGCATTTT.

This chain links TRBV27 with TRBJ2-3; 9 bases line up with TRBD2. The V gene end was trimmed by 2 bases and the J gene end by 5 bases; junction bases not matched to a gene: 8. The CDR3 loop spans 16 amino acids. CDR1 and CDR2 (germline): MNHEY, SMNVEV (reference sequence). CDR3 DNA sequence: TGTGCCAGCAGTTTAAGCGGGGGGCGAGTGGGAGATACGCAGTATTTT. Protein product: CASSLSGGRVGDTQYF.

This clonotype has only a few counts. This chain links TRBV3-1 with TRBJ2-3; D is uncertain. The CDR3 is 12 amino acids. The V end was cut by 1 base, the J end by 9 bases, with 8 bases between. Germline V gene data show CDR1 as LGHDT and CDR2 as YNNKEL (reference sequence). For the CDR3, the DNA is TGTGCCAGCAGCCAAGCAGAGCTGACGCAGTATTTT. This translates into CASSQAELTQYF.

The J gene is TRBJ2-1, the V gene TRBV9; 7 nucleotides match TRBD2. The CDR3 has 18 amino acids. Trimming cost V 0 bases and J 5 bases; bases outside gene matches: 14. The germline V gene has CDR1 SGDLS and CDR2 YYNGEE. CDR3 in DNA: TGTGCCAGCAGCGTAGGGACGGGCCCCCGGCTAGCGGACAATGAGCAGTTCTTC. Amino acid sequence: CASSVGTGPRLADNEQFF.

The chain couples TRBV18 to TRBJ2-7, with 7 bases identical to TRBD1. CDR1 and CDR2 from the germline V gene are KGHSH and LQKENI. Trimming at V came to 2 bases and at J to 3 bases, leaving 7 bases not matched to a gene. The CDR3 length is 15 residues. In DNA, the CDR3 is TGTGCCAGCTCACCAGAGAACAGGGGAAGCTACGAGCAGTACTTC. This codes for CASSPENRGSYEQYF.

This clonotype was detected only a few times. The V and J genes are TRBV7-2 and TRBJ2-3; D is ambiguous. V dropped 1 base and J dropped 1 base, with 12 bases sitting between them. The CDR3 has 16 amino acids. Germline-derived CDR1 and CDR2 are SGHTA and FQGNSA. The CDR3 region is CASSLVGSRGTDTQYF. In nucleotides, the CDR3 is TGTGCCAGCAGCTTAGTTGGGTCCCGGGGCACAGATACGCAGTATTTT.

This clonotype turned up a few times. CDR3 residues: CASSQGPGTDSYNEQFF. CDR3 bases: TGCGCCAGCAGCCAGGGTCCCGGGACAGACTCCTACAATGAGCAGTTCTTC. The chain carries TRBV4-3 and TRBJ2-1; TRBD1 matches 7 bases. V shed 3 bases and J 0 bases; nucleotides not matched to a gene: 8. Per the germline V gene, CDR1 is LGHNA and CDR2 is YSLEER. The CDR3 consists of 17 residues.

This clonotype has only a few counts. This chain joins TRBV20-1 and TRBJ2-1; 13 bases line up with TRBD2. CDR3 length equals 15 residues. The V and J ends lost 6 bases and 8 bases, in that order; junction bases with no gene match: 10. CDR1 is DFQATT, CDR2 SNEGSKA, per germline (reference sequence). For the CDR3, the DNA is TGCAGTGCACCTAAGACTAGCGGGGGGCGCGATGAGCAGTTCTTC. This codes for CSAPKTSGGRDEQFF.

The chain couples TRBV9 to TRBJ2-2, with 8 nucleotides matching TRBD1. The CDR3 length is 18 residues. Per germline, CDR1 SGDLS and CDR2 YYNGEE. The V gene end was trimmed by 3 bases and the J gene end by 3 bases; junction bases not matched to a gene: 13. The CDR3 is CASSGDPRTGMDTGELFF. CDR3 nucleotides: TGTGCCAGCAGCGGAGACCCACGGACAGGGATGGACACCGGGGAGCTGTTTTTT.

This clonotype was recorded a few times. The CDR3 DNA is TGTGCCAGCATCAGCGGGGGCCGTGAGACCCAGTACTTC. This codes for CASISGGRETQYF. The chain combines TRBV2 with TRBJ2-5; TRBD2 matches at 8 bases. In germline, CDR1 is SNHLY, CDR2 FYNNEI. This CDR3 is 13 amino acids long. The junction had 6 bases not matched to a gene; V was cut back by 7 bases and J by 5 bases.